The T cell receptor (beta chain) described here comes from a study of healthy donors' naive CD4 and CD8 T cells. Study in general: Donors spanned ages 20-25, 40-50 and 60-70 years, half female. Points from the study as a whole: About 13% of CD4/CD8 propensity variance appeared explained by V, J and CDR3 charge. Reportedly, most V and J gene segments showed naive CD4+ versus CD8+ bias.

TCR libraries were built from approximately 0.45 ug of total RNA by linear amplification. From the reads, TCRdb called clonotypes with MiXCR, one entry per CDR3 protein. The sample shows roughly 200,000 distinct CDR3 sequences, about 74% of them seen only once. Per germline, CDR1 SQVTM and CDR2 ANQGSEA. The CDR3 length is 11 residues. Between the trimmed V and J ends, which lost 7 bases and 8 bases, there was a span of 12 bases. A remark on this clonotype: No antigen is known for it.

The chain couples TRBV29-1 to TRBJ2-1; D is tentatively TRBD1 or TRBD2 (5 bases each). The receptor was isolated from a pool of human donors in good health; the sample pools cells from several healthy donors. The source material was naive CD4+ and CD8+ T cells sorted from blood, pooled from several donors. This CDR3 is CSGGSRDEQFF. The CDR3 bases are TGCAGCGGGGGGTCTAGAGATGAGCAGTTCTTC.